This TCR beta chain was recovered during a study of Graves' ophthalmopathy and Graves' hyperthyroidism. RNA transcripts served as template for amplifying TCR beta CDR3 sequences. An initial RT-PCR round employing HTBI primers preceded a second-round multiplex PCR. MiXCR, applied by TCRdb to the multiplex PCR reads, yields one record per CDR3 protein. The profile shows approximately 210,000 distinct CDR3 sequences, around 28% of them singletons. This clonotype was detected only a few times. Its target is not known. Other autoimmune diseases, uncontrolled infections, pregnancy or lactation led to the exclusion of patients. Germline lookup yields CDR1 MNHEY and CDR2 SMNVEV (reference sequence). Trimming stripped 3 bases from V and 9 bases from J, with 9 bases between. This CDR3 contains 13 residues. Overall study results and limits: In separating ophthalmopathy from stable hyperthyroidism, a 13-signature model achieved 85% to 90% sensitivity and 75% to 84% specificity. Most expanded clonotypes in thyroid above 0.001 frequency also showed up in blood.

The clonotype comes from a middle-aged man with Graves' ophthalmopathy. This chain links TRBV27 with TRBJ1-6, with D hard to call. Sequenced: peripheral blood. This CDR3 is CASSFPGGSPLHF. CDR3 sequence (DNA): TGTGCCAGCAGTTTCCCGGGAGGTTCACCCCTCCACTTT.